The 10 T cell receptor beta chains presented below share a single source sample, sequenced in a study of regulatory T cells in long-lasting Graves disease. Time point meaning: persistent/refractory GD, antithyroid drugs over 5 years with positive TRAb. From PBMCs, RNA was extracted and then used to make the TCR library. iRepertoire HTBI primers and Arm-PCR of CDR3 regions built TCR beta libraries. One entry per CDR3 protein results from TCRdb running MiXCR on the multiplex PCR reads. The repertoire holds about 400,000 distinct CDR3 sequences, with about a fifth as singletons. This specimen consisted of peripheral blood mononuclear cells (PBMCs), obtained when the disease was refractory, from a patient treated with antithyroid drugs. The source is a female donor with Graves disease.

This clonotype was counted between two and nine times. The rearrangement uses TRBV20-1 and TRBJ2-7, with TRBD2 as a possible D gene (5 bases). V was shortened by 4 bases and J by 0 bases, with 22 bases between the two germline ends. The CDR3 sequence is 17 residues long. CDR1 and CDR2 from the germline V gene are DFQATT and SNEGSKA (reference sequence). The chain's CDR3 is CSAKHTYGRDNSYEQYF. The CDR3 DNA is TGCAGTGCTAAACACACCTACGGTCGGGATAACTCCTACGAGCAGTACTTC.

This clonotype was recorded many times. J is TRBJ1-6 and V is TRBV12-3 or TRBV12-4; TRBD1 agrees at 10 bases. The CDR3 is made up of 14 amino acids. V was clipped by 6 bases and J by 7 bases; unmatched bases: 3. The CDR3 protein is CASRATGGNSPLHF. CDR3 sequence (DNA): TGTGCCAGCAGGGCGACAGGGGGCAATTCACCCCTCCACTTT.

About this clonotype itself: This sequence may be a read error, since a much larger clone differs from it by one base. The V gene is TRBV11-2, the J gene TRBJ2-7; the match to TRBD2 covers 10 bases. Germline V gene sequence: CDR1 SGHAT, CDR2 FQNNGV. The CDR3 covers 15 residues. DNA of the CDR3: TGTGCCAGCAGCTTAGCTGCTAGCGGGAGCTACGAGCAGTGCTTC. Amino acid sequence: CASSLAASGSYEQCF.

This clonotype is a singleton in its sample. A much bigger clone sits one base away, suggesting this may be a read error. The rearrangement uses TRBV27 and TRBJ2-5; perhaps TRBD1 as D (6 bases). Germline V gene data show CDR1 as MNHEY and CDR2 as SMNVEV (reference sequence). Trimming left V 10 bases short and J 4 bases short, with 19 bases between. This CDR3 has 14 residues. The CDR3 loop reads CATSQGSGAETQYF. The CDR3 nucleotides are TGTGCCACTTCGCAGGGGAGTGGGGCAGAGACCCAGTACTTC.

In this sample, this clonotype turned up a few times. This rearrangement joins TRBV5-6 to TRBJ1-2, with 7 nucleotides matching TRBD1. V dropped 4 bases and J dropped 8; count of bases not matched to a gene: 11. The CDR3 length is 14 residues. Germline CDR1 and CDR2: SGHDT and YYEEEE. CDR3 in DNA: TGTGCCAGCAGCCAGGGACAGACTTATTACGGCTACACCTTC. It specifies CASSQGQTYYGYTF.

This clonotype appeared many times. The chain's CDR3 is CASSPFRPVYGYTF. DNA of the CDR3: TGTGCCAGCAGCCCCTTCCGGCCCGTCTATGGCTACACCTTC. V usage is TRBV7-2 and J usage is TRBJ1-2; no clear D gene. Germline V gene sequence: CDR1 SGHTA, CDR2 FQGNSA. The CDR3 is 14 residues long. The V end lost 5 bases, the J end lost 4 bases, and 14 bases lay between the germline ends. The full variable domain, rest sourced from reference TRBV7-2 and TRBJ1-2, is GAGVSQSPSNKVTEKGKDVELRCDPISGHTALYWYRQSLGQGLEFLIYFQGNSAPDKSGLPSDRFSAERTGGSVSTLTIQRTQQEDSAVYLCASSPFRPVYGYTFGSGTRLTVV.

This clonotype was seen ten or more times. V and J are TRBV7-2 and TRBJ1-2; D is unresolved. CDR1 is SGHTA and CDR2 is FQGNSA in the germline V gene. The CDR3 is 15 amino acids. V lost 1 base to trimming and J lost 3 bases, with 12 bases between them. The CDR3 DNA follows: TGTGCCAGCAGCTTAGTACCGCGTTCGGACTATGGCTACACCTTC. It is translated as CASSLVPRSDYGYTF.

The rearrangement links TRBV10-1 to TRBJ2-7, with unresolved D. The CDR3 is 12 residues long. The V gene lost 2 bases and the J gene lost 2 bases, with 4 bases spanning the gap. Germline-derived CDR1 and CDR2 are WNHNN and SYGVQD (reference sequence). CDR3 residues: CASSESTYEQYF. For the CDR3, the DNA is TGCGCCAGCAGTGAGAGTACCTACGAGCAGTACTTC.

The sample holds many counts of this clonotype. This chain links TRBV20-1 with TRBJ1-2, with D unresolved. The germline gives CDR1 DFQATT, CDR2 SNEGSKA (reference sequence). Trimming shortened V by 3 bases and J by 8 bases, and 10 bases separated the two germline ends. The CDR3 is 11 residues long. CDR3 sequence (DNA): TGCAGTGCTAGTCCCCCGGACGGCTACACCTTC. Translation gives CSASPPDGYTF.

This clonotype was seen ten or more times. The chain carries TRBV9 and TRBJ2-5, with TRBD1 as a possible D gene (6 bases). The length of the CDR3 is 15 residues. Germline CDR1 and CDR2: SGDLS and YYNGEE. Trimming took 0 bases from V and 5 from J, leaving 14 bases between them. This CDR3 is CASSVEGDPAETQYF. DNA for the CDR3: TGTGCCAGCAGCGTAGAGGGGGACCCGGCGGAGACCCAGTACTTC.